This T cell receptor beta chain stems from a study of blood T cell repertoires in COVID-19. For the study at large: Collection of acute and convalescent COVID-19 samples took place in the United States, Italy and Spain.

Source study methods: Quantification of nucleated cells was approximated via reference gene primer amplification. Clones were read by immunoSEQ multiplex PCR, and TCRdb kept only the in-frame ones, dropping some. Clone size and the V and J calls come from that table; the DNA yielded D and trimming. The sample carries about 58,000 clones, 85% to 90% recorded once. This CDR3 comprises 16 residues. Germline V gene sequence: CDR1 SGHVS, CDR2 FQNEAQ. The V gene end was trimmed by 1 base and the J gene end by 5 bases; junction bases not matched to a gene: 8. Sequenced material: peripheral blood. The chain employs TRBV7-8 and TRBJ2-3; 8 bases are a match to TRBD2. The TCR comes from a man aged 55-75 years with acute or convalescent COVID-19. The CDR3 nucleotides are TGTGCCAGCAGCTTAGTTTCGGGAGGGCCTGTAGATACGCAGTATTTT. It translates to CASSLVSGGPVDTQYF.